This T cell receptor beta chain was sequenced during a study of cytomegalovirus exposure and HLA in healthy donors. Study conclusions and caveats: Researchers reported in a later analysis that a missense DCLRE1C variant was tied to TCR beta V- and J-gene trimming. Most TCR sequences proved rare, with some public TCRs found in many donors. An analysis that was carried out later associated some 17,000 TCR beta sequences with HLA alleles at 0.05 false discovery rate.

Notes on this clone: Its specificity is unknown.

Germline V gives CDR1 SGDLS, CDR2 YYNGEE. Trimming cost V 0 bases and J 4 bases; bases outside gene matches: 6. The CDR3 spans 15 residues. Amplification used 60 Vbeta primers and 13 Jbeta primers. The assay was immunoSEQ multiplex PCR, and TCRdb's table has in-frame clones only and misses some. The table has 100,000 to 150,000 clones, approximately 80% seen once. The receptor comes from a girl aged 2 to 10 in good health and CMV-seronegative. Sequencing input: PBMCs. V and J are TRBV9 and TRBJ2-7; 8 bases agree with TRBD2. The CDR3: CASSVDTSGAYEQYF. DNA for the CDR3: TGTGCCAGCAGCGTAGATACTAGCGGTGCTTACGAGCAGTACTTC.